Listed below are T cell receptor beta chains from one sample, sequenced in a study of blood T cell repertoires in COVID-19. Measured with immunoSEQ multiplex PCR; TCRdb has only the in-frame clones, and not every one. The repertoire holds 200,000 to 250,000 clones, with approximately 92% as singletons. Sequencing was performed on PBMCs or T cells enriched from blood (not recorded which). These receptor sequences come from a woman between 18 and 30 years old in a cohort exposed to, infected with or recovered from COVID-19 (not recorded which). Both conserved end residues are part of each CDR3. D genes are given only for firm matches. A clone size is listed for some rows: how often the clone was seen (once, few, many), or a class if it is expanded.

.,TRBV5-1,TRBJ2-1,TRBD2,CASSLNPGLAGAIGYNEQFF,TGCGCCAGCAGCTTGAATCCGGGACTAGCGGGAGCCATAGGCTACAATGAGCAGTTCTTC
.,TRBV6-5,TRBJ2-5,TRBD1,CASSYDREETQYF,TGTGCCAGCAGTTATGACAGGGAAGAGACCCAGTACTTC
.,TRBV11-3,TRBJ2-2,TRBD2,CASSSGRNTGELFF,TGTGCCAGCTCAAGCGGGAGGAACACCGGGGAGCTGTTTTTT
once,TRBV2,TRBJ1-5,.,CASSATGFGQPQHF,TGTGCCAGCAGTGCGACAGGCTTTGGACAGCCCCAGCATTTT
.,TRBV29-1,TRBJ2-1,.,CSVIKWESYNNEQFF,TGCAGCGTGATAAAGTGGGAGTCGTATAACAATGAGCAGTTCTTC
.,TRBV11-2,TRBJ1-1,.,CASSLGRANTEAFF,TGTGCCAGCAGCTTAGGGCGGGCGAACACTGAAGCTTTCTTT
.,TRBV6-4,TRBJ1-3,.,CASSEERGGTIYF,TGTGCCAGCAGTGAAGAGAGGGGGGGCACCATATATTTT
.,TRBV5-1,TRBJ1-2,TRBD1,CASSLIGTGDGYTF,TGCGCCAGCAGCTTGATCGGGACAGGGGATGGCTACACCTTC
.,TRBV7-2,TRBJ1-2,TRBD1,CASSTTGNYGYTF,TGTGCCAGCAGCACGACAGGGAACTATGGCTACACCTTC
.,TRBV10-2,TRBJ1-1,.,CASSEVGAWAFF,TGCGCCAGCAGTGAAGTGGGGGCCTGGGCTTTCTTT
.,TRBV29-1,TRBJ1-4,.,CSVREGRFNEKLFF,TGCAGCGTTCGCGAGGGCCGATTCAATGAAAAACTGTTTTTT
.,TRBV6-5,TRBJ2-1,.,CASSPSVSSYNEQFF,TGTGCCAGCAGTCCTAGCGTAAGCTCCTACAATGAGCAGTTCTTC
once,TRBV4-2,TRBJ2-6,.,CASSQVSRAGDKGANVLTF,TGTGCCAGCAGCCAAGTGAGCCGGGCAGGGGATAAGGGGGCCAACGTCCTGACTTTC
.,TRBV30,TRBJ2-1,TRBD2,CAWSRLGLADNEQFF,TGTGCCTGGAGCCGCCTGGGACTAGCGGACAATGAGCAGTTCTTC
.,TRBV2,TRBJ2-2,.,CASTSGGSPAAGELFF,TGTGCCAGCACCTCCGGAGGGTCCCCCGCTGCCGGGGAGCTGTTTTTT
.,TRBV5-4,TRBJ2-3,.,CASSFAGSQDTQYF,TGTGCCAGCAGCTTTGCAGGGTCGCAGGATACGCAGTATTTT
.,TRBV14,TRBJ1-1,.,CASSLGGEAFF,TGTGCCAGCAGCCTCGGGGGGGAAGCTTTCTTT
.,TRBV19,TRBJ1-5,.,CASSIDRGQPQHF,TGTGCCAGTAGTATAGACAGAGGACAGCCCCAGCATTTT
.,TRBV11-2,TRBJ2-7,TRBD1,CASSLRQGYEQYF,TGTGCCAGCAGCTTACGACAGGGATACGAGCAGTACTTC
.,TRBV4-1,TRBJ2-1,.,CASSQGDYNEQFF,TGCGCCAGCAGCCAAGGAGATTACAATGAGCAGTTCTTC
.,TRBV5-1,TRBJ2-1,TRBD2,CASSPTSGSYNEQFF,TGCGCCAGCAGCCCAACTAGCGGGTCCTACAATGAGCAGTTCTTC
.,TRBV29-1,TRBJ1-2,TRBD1,CSIYRGRIYGYTF,TGCAGCATATACAGGGGGCGAATCTATGGCTACACCTTC
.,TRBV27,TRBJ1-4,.,CASSFASGEKLFF,TGTGCCAGCAGTTTCGCTTCGGGTGAAAAACTGTTTTTT
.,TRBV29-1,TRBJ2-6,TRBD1,CSASGQDLSGANVLTF,TGCAGCGCTTCGGGACAGGACCTCTCTGGGGCCAACGTCCTGACTTTC
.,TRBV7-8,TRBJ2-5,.,CASSSSTGPWETQYF,TGTGCCAGCAGCTCGTCGACAGGCCCATGGGAGACCCAGTACTTC
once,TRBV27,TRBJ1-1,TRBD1,CASGGDRAEAFF,TGTGCCAGCGGAGGTGACAGGGCTGAAGCTTTCTTT
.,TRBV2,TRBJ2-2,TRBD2,CASSVGLAGTGELFF,TGTGCCAGCAGTGTGGGACTAGCGGGGACCGGGGAGCTGTTTTTT
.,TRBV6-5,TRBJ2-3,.,CASSYSSTDTQYF,TGTGCCAGCAGTTATTCTAGCACAGATACGCAGTATTTT
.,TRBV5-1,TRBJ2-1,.,CASSLEGVGNEQFF,TGCGCCAGCAGCTTGGAGGGGGTCGGCAATGAGCAGTTCTTC
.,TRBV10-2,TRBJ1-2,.,CASSESGGRAGYTF,TGCGCCAGCAGTGAGTCGGGGGGGCGCGCTGGCTACACCTTC
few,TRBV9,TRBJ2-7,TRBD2,CASSVGLAPTYEQYF,TGTGCCAGCAGCGTAGGACTAGCGCCAACATACGAGCAGTACTTC
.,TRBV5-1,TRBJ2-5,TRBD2,CASSLDGTSGGKTQYF,TGCGCCAGCAGCTTGGATGGGACTAGCGGGGGAAAGACCCAGTACTTC
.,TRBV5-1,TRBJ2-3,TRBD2,CASSLSTSGGTDTQYF,TGCGCCAGCAGCTTGAGCACTAGCGGGGGCACAGATACGCAGTATTTT
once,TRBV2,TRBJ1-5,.,CASSAWGDANQPQHF,TGTGCCAGCAGCGCTTGGGGGGACGCAAATCAGCCCCAGCATTTT
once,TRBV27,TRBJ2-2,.,CASSVRFSGELFF,TGTGCCAGCTCCGTTCGTTTCTCCGGGGAGCTGTTTTTT
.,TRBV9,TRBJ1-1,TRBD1,CASSVFSGQGTPGTEAFF,TGTGCCAGCAGCGTCTTTTCGGGACAGGGGACCCCTGGCACTGAAGCTTTCTTT
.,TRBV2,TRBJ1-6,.,CASRIQGHANSPLHF,TGTGCCAGCAGAATACAGGGCCACGCTAATTCACCCCTCCACTTT
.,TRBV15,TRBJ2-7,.,CATSRTGTLSYEQYF,TGTGCCACCAGCAGGACCGGGACACTCTCCTACGAGCAGTACTTC
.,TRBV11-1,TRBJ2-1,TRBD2,CASSLETSGGHSEQFF,TGTGCCAGCAGCTTAGAGACTAGCGGGGGCCACAGCGAGCAGTTCTTC
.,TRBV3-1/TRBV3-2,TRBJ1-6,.,CASSQATGIGSPLHF,TGTGCCAGCAGCCAAGCGACAGGAATTGGTTCACCCCTCCACTTT
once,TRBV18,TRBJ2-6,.,CASSPNSGANVLTF,TGTGCCAGCTCCCCCAACTCTGGGGCCAACGTCCTGACTTTC
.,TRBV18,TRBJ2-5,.,CASSPPVEGGGRTQYF,TGTGCCAGCTCACCACCGGTAGAGGGTGGTGGCCGGACCCAGTACTTC
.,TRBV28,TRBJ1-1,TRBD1,CASRYLRDRTIMNTEAFF,TGTGCCAGCAGATACCTCCGGGACAGGACGATCATGAACACTGAAGCTTTCTTT
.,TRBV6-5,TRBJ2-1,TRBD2,CASRTSGRASNEQFF,TGTGCCAGCAGGACTAGCGGGAGGGCCAGCAATGAGCAGTTCTTC